This T cell receptor beta chain is from a study of control samples from healthy donors and cancer patients. Trimming cost V 0 bases and J 5 bases, with 9 bases left between them. The germline CDR1 and CDR2 sequences are SGDLS and YYNGEE. CDR3 length equals 14 residues. Only in-frame clones appear in the TCRdb table, and some are missing; sequencing was by immunoSEQ multiplex PCR. The table includes approximately 79,000 clones, about nine tenths detected once. The clonotype originates from a man aged 50-60 years in good health. What was sequenced was blood. V usage is TRBV9 and J usage is TRBJ1-5, with D possibly being TRBD1 (5 bases). The CDR3: CASSVGGIDQPQHF. The DNA for the CDR3 is TGTGCCAGCAGCGTAGGGGGGATCGATCAGCCCCAGCATTTT.